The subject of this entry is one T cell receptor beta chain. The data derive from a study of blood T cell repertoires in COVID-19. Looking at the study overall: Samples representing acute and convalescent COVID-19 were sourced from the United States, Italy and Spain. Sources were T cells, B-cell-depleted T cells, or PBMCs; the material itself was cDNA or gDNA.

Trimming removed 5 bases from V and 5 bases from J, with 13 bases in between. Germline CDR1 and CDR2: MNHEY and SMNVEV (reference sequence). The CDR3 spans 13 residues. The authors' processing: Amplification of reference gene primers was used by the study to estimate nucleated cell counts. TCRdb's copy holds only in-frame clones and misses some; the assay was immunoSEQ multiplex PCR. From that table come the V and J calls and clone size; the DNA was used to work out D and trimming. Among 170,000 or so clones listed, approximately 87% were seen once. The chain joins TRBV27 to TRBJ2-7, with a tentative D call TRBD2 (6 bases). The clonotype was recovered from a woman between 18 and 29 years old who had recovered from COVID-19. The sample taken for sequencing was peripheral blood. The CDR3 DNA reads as TGTGCCAGCAGTGCGGGACTTGCCCACGAGCAGTACTTC. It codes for CASSAGLAHEQYF.